This T cell receptor beta chain was retrieved from a study of PD-1 blockade in classical Hodgkin lymphoma. Overall study findings and caveats: CD4+ TCR diversity climbed significantly by C4D1, unlike CD8+ TCR diversity. Newly diagnosed patients were said to have less baseline TCR diversity than healthy donors did.

The germline V gene encodes CDR1 SEHNR and CDR2 FQNEAQ (reference sequence). The V end lost 5 bases, the J end lost 2 bases, and 10 bases lay between the germline ends. The CDR3 consists of 13 residues. With regard to this clone: Its target is unknown.

The assay was immunoSEQ multiplex PCR, and TCRdb's table has in-frame clones only and misses some. Among 5,000 to 6,000 clones listed, over 65% were seen once. Relapse after autologous stem cell transplantation occurred in every patient, and brentuximab vedotin exposure varied. Researchers pulled CD8+ T cells out of thawed PBMCs using magnetic negative selection. Sequenced material: CD8+ T cells from blood, taken at baseline. The chain uses TRBV7-9 and TRBJ2-7; D not certain. The clonotype was recovered from a human donor with classical Hodgkin lymphoma. The CDR3 reads CASSPRRTYEQYF. The CDR3 DNA reads as TGTGCCAGCAGCCCCCGGAGAACCTACGAGCAGTACTTC.